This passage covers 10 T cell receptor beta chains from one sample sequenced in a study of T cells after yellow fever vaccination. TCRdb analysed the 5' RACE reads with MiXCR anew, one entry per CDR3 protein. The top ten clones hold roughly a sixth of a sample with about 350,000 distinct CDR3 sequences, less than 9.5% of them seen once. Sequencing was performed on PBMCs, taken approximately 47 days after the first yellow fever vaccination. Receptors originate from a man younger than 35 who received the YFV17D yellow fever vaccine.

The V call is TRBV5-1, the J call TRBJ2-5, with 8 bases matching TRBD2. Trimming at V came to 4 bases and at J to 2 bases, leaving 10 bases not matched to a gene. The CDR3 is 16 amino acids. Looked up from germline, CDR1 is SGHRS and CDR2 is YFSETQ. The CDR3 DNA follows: TGCGCCAGCAGCCCTGCGGCGGGGGGACTTCAAGAGACCCAGTACTTC. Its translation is CASSPAAGGLQETQYF.

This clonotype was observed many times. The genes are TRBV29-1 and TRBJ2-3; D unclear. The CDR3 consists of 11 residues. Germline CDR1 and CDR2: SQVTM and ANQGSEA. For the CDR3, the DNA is TGCAGTGTAGGGTCGACAGATACGCAGTATTTT. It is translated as CSVGSTDTQYF.

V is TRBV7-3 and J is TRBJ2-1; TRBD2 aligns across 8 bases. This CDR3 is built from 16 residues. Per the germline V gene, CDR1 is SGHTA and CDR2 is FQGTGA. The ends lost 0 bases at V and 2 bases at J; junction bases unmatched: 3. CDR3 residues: CASSLTSGAAYNEQFF. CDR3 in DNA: TGTGCCAGCAGCTTAACTAGCGGGGCGGCCTACAATGAGCAGTTCTTC. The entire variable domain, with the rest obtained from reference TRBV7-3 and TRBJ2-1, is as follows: GAGVSQTPSNKVTEKGKYVELRCDPISGHTALYWYRQSLGQGPEFLIYFQGTGAADDSGLPNDRFFAVRPEGSVSTLKIQRTERGDSAVYLCASSLTSGAAYNEQFFGPGTRLTVL.

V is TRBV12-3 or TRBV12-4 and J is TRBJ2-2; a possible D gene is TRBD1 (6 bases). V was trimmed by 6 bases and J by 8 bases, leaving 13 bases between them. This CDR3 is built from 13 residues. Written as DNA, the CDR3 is TGTGCCAGCAGCTCCAGGGGCAAAGGGGAGCTGTTTTTT. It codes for CASSSRGKGELFF.

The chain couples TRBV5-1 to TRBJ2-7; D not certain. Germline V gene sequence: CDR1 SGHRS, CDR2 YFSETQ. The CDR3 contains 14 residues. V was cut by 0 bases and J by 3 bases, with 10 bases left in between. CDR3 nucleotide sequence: TGCGCCAGCAGCTTGGCCCAGTGTAACTACGAGCAGTACTTC. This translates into CASSLAQCNYEQYF.

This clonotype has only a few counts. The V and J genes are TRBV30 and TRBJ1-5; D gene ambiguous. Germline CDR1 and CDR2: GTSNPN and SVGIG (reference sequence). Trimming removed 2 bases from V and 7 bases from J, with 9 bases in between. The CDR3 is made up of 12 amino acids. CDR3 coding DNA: TGTGCCTGGAGTAAGGGTTCGCAGCCCCAGCATTTT. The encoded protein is CAWSKGSQPQHF.

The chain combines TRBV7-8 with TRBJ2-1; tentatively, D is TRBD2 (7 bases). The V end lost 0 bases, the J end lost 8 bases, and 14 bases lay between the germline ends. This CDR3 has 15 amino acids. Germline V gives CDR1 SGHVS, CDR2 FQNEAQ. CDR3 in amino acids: CASSLAGGPFYEQFF. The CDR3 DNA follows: TGTGCCAGCAGCTTAGCGGGGGGGCCGTTCTATGAGCAGTTCTTC.

CDR3 in DNA: TGTGCCAGTAGTTTTTACGGAACTGGGAGCTACGAGCAGTACTTC. Translating gives CASSFYGTGSYEQYF. J is TRBJ2-7 and V is TRBV19, with D perhaps matching TRBD2 (5 bases). Per the germline V gene, CDR1 is LNHDA and CDR2 is SQIVND (reference sequence). Trimming removed 5 bases at V and 3 bases at J, with 17 bases between. CDR3 size: 15 residues.

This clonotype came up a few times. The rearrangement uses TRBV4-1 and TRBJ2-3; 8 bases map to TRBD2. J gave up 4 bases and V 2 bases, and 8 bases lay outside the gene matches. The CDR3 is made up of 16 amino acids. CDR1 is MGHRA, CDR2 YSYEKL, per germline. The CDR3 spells CASSQPLDGGADTQYF. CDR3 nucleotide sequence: TGCGCCAGCAGCCAACCTCTTGACGGGGGGGCAGATACGCAGTATTTT.

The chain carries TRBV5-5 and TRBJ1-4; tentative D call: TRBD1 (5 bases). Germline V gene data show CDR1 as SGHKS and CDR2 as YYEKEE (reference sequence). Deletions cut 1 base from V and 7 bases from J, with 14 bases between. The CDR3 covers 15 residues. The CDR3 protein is CASSLNGPGIEKLFF. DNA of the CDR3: TGTGCCAGCAGCTTGAACGGGCCAGGGATTGAAAAACTGTTTTTT.